This T cell receptor beta chain was sequenced during a study of early T cells in non-severe SARS-CoV-2 infection. Study-wide results and caveats: Matching results from VDJdb favored anti-spike CD8 responses, leaving private and CD4 specificities undetected.

The V end was cut by 4 bases, the J end by 2 bases, with 11 bases between. Germline CDR1 is GTSNPN and CDR2 is SVGIG (reference sequence). The CDR3 loop spans 13 amino acids. With regard to this clonotype: The antigen remains unidentified.

cDNA molecules, individually, were tagged with unique molecular identifiers. MiXCR, run by TCRdb on the 5' RACE reads, gives a single entry per CDR3 protein. This table holds some 67,000 distinct CDR3 sequences, roughly an eighth found once. This TCR was recovered from an adult who was a healthcare worker with PCR-confirmed SARS-CoV-2 infection or an uninfected control (not recorded which). This sequence joins TRBV30 and TRBJ2-5; D is possibly TRBD1 (5 bases). Specimen: whole blood. CDR3 loop: CAWTGRGQETQYF. DNA of the CDR3: TGTGCCTGGACAGGGCGCGGACAAGAGACCCAGTACTTC.